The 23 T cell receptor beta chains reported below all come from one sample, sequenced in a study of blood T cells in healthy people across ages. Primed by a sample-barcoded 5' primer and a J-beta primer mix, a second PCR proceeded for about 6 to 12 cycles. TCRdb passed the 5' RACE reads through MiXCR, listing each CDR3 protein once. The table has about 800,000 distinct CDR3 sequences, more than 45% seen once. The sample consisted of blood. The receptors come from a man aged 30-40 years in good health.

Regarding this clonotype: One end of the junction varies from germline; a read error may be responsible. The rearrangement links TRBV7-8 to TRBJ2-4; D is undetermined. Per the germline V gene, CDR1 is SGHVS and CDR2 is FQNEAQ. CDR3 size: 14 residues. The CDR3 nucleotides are TGTGCCAGCAGCGCGGAGTCCAACTCGGAGACCCAGTCCTTC. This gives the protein CASSAESNSETQSF. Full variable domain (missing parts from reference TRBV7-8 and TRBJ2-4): GAGVSQSPRYKVAKRGQDVALRCDPISGHVSLFWYQQALGQGPEFLTYFQNEAQLDKSGLPSDRFFAERPEGSVSTLKIQRTQQEDSAVYLCASSAESNSETQSFGAGTRLSVL.

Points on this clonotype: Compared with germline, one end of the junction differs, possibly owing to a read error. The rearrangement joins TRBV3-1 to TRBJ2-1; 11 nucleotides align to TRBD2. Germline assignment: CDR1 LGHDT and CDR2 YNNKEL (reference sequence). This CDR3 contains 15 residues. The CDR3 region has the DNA TGCGCCAGCACCCGGACTAGCGGGTACTACAATGAGCAGTTCTTC. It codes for CASTRTSGYYNEQFF.

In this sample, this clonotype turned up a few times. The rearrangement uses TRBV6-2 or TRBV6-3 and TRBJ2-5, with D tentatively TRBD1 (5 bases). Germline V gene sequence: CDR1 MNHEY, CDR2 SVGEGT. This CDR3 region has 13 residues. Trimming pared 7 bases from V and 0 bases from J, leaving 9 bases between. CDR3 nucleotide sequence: TGTGCCAGCACCAAGGGGAACCAAGAGACCCAGTACTTC. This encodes CASTKGNQETQYF.

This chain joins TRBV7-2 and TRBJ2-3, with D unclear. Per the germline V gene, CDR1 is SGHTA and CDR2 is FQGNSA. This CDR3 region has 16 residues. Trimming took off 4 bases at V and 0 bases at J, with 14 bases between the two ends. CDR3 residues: CASSSPQTPSTDTQYF. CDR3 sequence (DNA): TGTGCCAGCAGCTCGCCCCAAACACCAAGCACAGATACGCAGTATTTT.

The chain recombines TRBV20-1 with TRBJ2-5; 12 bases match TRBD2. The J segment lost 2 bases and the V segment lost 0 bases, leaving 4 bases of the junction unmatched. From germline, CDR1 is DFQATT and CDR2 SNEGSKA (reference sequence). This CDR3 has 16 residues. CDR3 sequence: CSARDRTSGAQETQYF. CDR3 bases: TGCAGTGCTAGAGATCGGACTAGCGGGGCGCAAGAGACCCAGTACTTC.

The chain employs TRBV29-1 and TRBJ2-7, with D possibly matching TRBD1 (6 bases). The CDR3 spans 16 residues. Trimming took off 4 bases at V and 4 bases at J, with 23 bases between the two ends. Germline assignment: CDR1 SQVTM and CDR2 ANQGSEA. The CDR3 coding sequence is TGCAGCGTTGTCAGCAGGGGCCCTATGCCGTCGTACGAGCAGTACTTC. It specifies CSVVSRGPMPSYEQYF.

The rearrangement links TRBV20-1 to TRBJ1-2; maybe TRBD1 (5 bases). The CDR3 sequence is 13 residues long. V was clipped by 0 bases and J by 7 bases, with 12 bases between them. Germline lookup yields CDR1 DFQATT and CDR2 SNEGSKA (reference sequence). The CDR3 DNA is TGCAGTGCTAGAGATACGGGGGTCTCTGGCTACACCTTC. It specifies CSARDTGVSGYTF.

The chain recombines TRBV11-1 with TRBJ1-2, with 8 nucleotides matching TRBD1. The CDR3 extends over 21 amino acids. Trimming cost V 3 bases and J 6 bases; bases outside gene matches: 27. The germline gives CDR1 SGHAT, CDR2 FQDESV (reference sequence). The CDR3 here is CASSFSIGIGTGAALPNGYTF. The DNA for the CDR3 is TGTGCCAGCAGCTTTAGCATCGGGATAGGGACAGGCGCGGCCCTACCCAATGGCTACACCTTC. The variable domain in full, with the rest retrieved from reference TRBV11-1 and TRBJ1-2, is EAEVAQSPRYKITEKSQAVAFWCDPISGHATLYWYRQILGQGPELLVQFQDESVVDDSQLPKDRFSAERLKGVDSTLKIQPAELGDSAMYLCASSFSIGIGTGAALPNGYTFGSGTRLTVV.

CDR3 bases: TGCGCCAGCAGCCAAGTGACAGGGCGGAATGAGCAGTACTTC. This codes for CASSQVTGRNEQYF. The V and J genes are TRBV4-3 and TRBJ2-7, with 7 positions matching TRBD1. Germline lookup yields CDR1 LGHNA and CDR2 YSLEER. The CDR3 extends over 14 amino acids. V lost 1 base and J lost 7; bases outside the gene matches: 7.

CDR3: CASSCGGSNEQYF. DNA for the CDR3: TGTGCCAGCAGTTGTGGTGGGAGTAACGAGCAGTACTTC. The chain recombines TRBV27 with TRBJ2-7; D might be TRBD2 (5 bases). The CDR3 consists of 13 residues. The V end lost 4 bases, the J end lost 5 bases, and 12 bases lay between the germline ends. Germline CDR1 MNHEY, CDR2 SMNVEV (reference sequence).

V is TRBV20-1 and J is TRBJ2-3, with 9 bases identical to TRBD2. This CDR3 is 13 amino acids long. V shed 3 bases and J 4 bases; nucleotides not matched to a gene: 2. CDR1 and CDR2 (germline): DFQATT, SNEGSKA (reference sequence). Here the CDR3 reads CSARAGGPDTQYF. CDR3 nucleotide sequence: TGCAGTGCTAGGGCGGGAGGGCCAGATACGCAGTATTTT.

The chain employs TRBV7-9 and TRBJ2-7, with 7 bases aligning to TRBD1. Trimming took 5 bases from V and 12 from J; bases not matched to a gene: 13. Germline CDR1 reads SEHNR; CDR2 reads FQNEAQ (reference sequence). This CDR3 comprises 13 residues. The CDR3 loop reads CASSQTGTETRYF. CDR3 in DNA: TGTGCCAGCAGCCAGACCGGGACAGAGACCCGGTACTTC.

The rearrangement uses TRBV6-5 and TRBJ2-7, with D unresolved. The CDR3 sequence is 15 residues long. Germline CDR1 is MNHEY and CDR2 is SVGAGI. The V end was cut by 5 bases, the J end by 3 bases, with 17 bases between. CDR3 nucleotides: TGTGCCAGCAGTGACCGTTTAAGACTGATCTACGAGCAGTACTTC. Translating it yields CASSDRLRLIYEQYF.

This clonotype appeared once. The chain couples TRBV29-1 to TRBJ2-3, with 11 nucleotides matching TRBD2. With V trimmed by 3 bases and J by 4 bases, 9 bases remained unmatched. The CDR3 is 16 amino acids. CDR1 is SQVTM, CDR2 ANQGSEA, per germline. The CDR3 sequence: CSVDGTSGSSADTQYF. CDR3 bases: TGCAGCGTTGATGGGACTAGCGGATCTAGCGCAGATACGCAGTATTTT.

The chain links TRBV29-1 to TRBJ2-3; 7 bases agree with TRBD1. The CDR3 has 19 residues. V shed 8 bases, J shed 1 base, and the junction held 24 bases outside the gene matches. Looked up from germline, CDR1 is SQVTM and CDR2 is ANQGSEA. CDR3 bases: TGCAGCACGTCGTCGGAAAGAGGGGGCGACTCACGACGCACAGATACGCAGTATTTT. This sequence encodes CSTSSERGGDSRRTDTQYF.

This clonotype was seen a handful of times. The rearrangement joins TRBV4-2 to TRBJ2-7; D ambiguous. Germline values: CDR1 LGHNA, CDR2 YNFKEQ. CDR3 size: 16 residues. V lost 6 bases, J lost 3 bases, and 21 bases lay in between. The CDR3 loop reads CASSPNHRTLNYEQYF. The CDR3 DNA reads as TGTGCCAGCAGTCCGAACCACCGGACGTTGAACTACGAGCAGTACTTC.

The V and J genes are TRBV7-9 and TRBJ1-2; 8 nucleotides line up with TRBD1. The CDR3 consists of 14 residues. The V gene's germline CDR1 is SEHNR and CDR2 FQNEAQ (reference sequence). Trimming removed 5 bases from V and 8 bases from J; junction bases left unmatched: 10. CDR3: CASSTSDRAPGYTF. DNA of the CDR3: TGTGCCAGCAGCACATCGGACAGGGCTCCCGGCTACACCTTC.

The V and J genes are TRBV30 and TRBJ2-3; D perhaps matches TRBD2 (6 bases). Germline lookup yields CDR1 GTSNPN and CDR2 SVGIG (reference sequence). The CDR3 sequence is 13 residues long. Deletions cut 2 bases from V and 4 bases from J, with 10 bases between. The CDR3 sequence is CAWSLRGADTQYF. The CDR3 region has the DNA TGTGCCTGGAGTCTGCGGGGCGCAGATACGCAGTATTTT.

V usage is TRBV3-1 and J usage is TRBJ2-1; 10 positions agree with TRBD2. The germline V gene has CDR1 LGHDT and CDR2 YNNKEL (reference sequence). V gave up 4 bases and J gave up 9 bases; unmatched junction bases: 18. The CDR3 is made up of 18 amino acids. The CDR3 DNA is TGTGCCAGCAGCCGATCACCGCTAGCGGGAGAGGTAGGTGGTGAGCAGTTCTTC. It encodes CASSRSPLAGEVGGEQFF.

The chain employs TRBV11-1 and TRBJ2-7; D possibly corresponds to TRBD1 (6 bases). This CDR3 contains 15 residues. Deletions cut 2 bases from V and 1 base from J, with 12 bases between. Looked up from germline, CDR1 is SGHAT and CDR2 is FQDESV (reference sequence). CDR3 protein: CASSLNGQTSYEQYF. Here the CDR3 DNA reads TGTGCCAGCAGCTTAAACGGACAGACTTCCTACGAGCAGTACTTC.

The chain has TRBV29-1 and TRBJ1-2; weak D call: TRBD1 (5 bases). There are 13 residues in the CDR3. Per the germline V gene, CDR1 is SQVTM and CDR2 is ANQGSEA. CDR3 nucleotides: TGCGGCGCTGAGGGAACAGGTGCCGAGGGCTACACCTTC. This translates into CGAEGTGAEGYTF.

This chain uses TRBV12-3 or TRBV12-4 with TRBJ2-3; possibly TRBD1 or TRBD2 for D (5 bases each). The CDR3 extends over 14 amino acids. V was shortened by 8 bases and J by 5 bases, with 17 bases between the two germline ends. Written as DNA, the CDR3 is TGTGCCAGCCATGTCAGAGGGGCCGGAGATACGCAGTATTTT. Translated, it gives CASHVRGAGDTQYF.

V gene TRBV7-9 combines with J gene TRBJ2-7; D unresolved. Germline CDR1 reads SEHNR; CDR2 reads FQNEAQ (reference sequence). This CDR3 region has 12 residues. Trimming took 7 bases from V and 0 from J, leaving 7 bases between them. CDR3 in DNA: TGTGCCAGCACTCCTTCCTCCTACGAGCAGTACTTC. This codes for CASTPSSYEQYF.